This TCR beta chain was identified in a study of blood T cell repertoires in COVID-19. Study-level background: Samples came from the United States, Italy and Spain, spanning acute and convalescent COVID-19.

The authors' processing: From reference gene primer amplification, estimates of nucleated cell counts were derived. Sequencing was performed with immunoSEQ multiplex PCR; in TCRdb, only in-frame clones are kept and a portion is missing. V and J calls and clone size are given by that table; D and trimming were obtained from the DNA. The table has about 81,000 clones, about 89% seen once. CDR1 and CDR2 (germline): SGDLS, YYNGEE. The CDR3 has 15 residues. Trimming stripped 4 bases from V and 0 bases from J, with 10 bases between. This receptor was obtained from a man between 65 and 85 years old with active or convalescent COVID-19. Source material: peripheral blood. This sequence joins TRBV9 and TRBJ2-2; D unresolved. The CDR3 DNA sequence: TGTGCCAGCAGCCCCCCAGGCGCGAACACCGGGGAGCTGTTTTTT. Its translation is CASSPPGANTGELFF.